A single sample gave rise to the 4 T cell receptor beta chains below, sequenced in a study of vaccination and CD4 T cells after COVID-19 (dated by TCRdb to between 2021 and 2022). The intended sense of this specimen's treatment or condition label: approximately 10-day PBMC culture with coronavirus spike peptide pools or control peptides (ViraFEST assay). CD4+ T cells from unexposed donors were collected before the COVID-19 pandemic (2011-2018). Library construction relied on PCR. Sequenced using an Illumina iSeq 100. TCR sequencing of DNA from cultured CD4+ T cells used the Oncomine TCR Beta short-read assay at the Johns Hopkins FTIC core. In TCRdb, the public reads were trimmed at Q25 with fastp and aligned with MiXCR, with productive beta chains retained. Entries are consolidated by CDR3 protein sequence, retaining the most common genes and DNA. The sample data list 4,500 to 5,500 distinct CDR3 sequences, and 39% of these were observed just once. 40% to 50% of the sample is taken by the ten largest.

For these TCRs, the target antigens are not known. Specimen: CD4+ T cells from blood, cultured in vitro. Receptors were obtained from a human donor in good health.

V is TRBV2 and J is TRBJ2-5, with D unclear. The CDR3 contains 12 residues. The germline V gene has CDR1 SNHLY and CDR2 FYNNEI. Deletions cut 7 bases from V and 5 bases from J, with 11 bases between. The CDR3 bases are TGTGCCAGCAATACCGAAGGGGAGACCCAGTACTTC. This codes for CASNTEGETQYF.

The chain has TRBV2 and TRBJ1-6; TRBD1 agrees at 8 bases. Losses at the gene ends were 5 bases for V and 10 bases for J; bases not matched to a gene: 7. Germline V gene data show CDR1 as SNHLY and CDR2 as FYNNEI. The CDR3 totals 14 residues. CDR3 in amino acids: CASSLDRDGSPLHF. The DNA for the CDR3 is TGTGCCAGCAGTTTGGACAGGGACGGGTCACCCCTCCACTTT. Supplemented by reference TRBV2 and TRBJ1-6, the full variable domain reads EPEVTQTPSHQVTQMGQEVILRCVPISNHLYFYWYRQILGQKVEFLVSFYNNEISEKSEIFDDQFSVERPDGSNFTLKIRSTKLEDSAMYFCASSLDRDGSPLHFGNGTRLTVT.

In DNA form, the CDR3 reads TGCGCCAGCAGCTTGAGTAGGGACACCGGGGAGCTGTTTTTT. Translation gives CASSLSRDTGELFF. This chain joins TRBV5-1 and TRBJ2-2; no clear D gene. The CDR3 runs 14 residues. In germline, CDR1 is SGHRS, CDR2 YFSETQ. The V end lost 1 base, the J end lost 3 bases, and 7 bases lay between the germline ends. Together with reference TRBV5-1 and TRBJ2-2, the CDR3 gives the full variable domain: KAGVTQTPRYLIKTRGQQVTLSCSPISGHRSVSWYQQTPGQGLQFLFEYFSETQRNKGNFPGRFSGRQFSNSRSEMNVSTLELGDSALYLCASSLSRDTGELFFGEGSRLTVL.

The chain couples TRBV6-1 to TRBJ2-5; 8 positions agree with TRBD1. The CDR3 has 13 residues. Germline V CDR1 and CDR2: MNHNS, SASEGT. V was clipped by 4 bases and J by 4 bases; unmatched bases: 2. The CDR3 DNA is TGTGCCAGCAGTGTGACAGGGGTAGAGACCCAGTACTTC. Its translation is CASSVTGVETQYF.